Shown below are 18 T cell receptor beta chains from a single sample sequenced in a study of identical twins. TCRdb called the 5' RACE reads again in MiXCR, with one record for every CDR3 protein. This table holds 200,000 to 300,000 distinct CDR3 sequences, under 12% found once. The specimen was memory T cells sorted from blood. All receptors come from a man aged 50 to 59 in good health.

The chain carries TRBV5-6 and TRBJ2-1, with TRBD2 matching over 7 bases. The CDR3 totals 16 residues. From germline, CDR1 is SGHDT and CDR2 YYEEEE. Unmatched junction bases numbered 9, after V lost 4 bases and J lost 2 bases. The CDR3 protein is CASSPLGGDPYNEQFF. In DNA form, the CDR3 reads TGTGCCAGCAGCCCCCTGGGGGGGGACCCCTACAATGAGCAGTTCTTC.

The chain has TRBV2 and TRBJ2-7; 7 bases fit TRBD1. J was trimmed by 3 bases and V by 7 bases; bases with no gene match: 6. This CDR3 contains 13 residues. Per germline, CDR1 SNHLY and CDR2 FYNNEI. The CDR3 sequence is CASMNSGGYEQYF. CDR3 nucleotide sequence: TGTGCCAGCATGAACTCAGGGGGCTACGAGCAGTACTTC.

This clonotype has a count of ten or more. The chain uses TRBV5-1 and TRBJ2-7; D not certain. V was clipped by 4 bases and J by 4 bases, with 21 bases between them. The CDR3 extends over 16 amino acids. Germline V gene lookup returns CDR1 SGHRS and CDR2 YFSETQ. The CDR3 DNA reads TGCGCCAGCAGCCGCCGGGCGTCAGCAAAGAATTACGAGCAGTACTTC. Its translation: CASSRRASAKNYEQYF.

This clonotype was recorded many times. V is TRBV20-1 and J is TRBJ1-5; TRBD1 agrees at 10 bases. J gave up 4 bases and V 1 base, and 7 bases lay outside the gene matches. CDR1 and CDR2 from the germline V gene are DFQATT and SNEGSKA (reference sequence). CDR3 size: 16 residues. DNA for the CDR3: TGCAGTGCTAGAGGGCCGGGACAGGGGATTAATCAGCCCCAGCATTTT. Translating it yields CSARGPGQGINQPQHF.

The genes are TRBV5-6 and TRBJ2-1, with D tentatively TRBD1 (6 bases). Germline CDR1 is SGHDT and CDR2 is YYEEEE. V was pared by 5 bases and J by 9 bases, with 12 bases between. The CDR3 is 12 amino acids. The CDR3 DNA reads as TGTGCCAGCAGTCGTAACAGGGCTGAGCAGTTCTTC. Residues: CASSRNRAEQFF.

This chain uses TRBV2 with TRBJ2-5; D is unresolved. CDR3 length equals 11 residues. V was trimmed by 7 bases and J by 2 bases, leaving 5 bases between them. Germline V lookup: CDR1 SNHLY, CDR2 FYNNEI. The CDR3 spells CASKQQETQYF. The CDR3 bases are TGTGCCAGCAAACAACAAGAGACCCAGTACTTC.

The chain couples TRBV7-9 to TRBJ2-5; D is tentatively TRBD1 or TRBD2 (6 bases each). Germline V gives CDR1 SEHNR, CDR2 FQNEAQ (reference sequence). The CDR3 totals 15 residues. The V gene lost 1 base and the J gene lost 4 bases, with 13 bases spanning the gap. In DNA form, the CDR3 reads TGTGCCAGCAGCTTAGGTCTACAGGGAGGAGAGACCCAGTACTTC. This translates into CASSLGLQGGETQYF.

J is TRBJ2-1 and V is TRBV9, with TRBD2 matching 13 bases. V dropped 0 bases and J dropped 9; count of bases not matched to a gene: 3. The V gene's germline CDR1 is SGDLS and CDR2 YYNGEE. This CDR3 contains 15 residues. The CDR3 bases are TGTGCCAGCAGCGTAGGACTAGCGGGAGGAGGTGAGCAGTTCTTC. Translated, it gives CASSVGLAGGGEQFF.

About this clonotype: Just one base apart from a much larger clone, this may be a read error. V usage is TRBV6-5 and J usage is TRBJ2-1, with TRBD1 identical over 11 bases. CDR1 is MNHEY and CDR2 is SVGAGI in the germline V gene. The CDR3 covers 17 residues. CDR3: CAGSYNLPGTGGNEQFF. In DNA, the CDR3 is TGTGCCGGCAGTTACAATCTACCCGGGACAGGGGGCAATGAGCAGTTCTTC.

This clonotype was counted many times. The V call is TRBV12-3 or TRBV12-4, the J call TRBJ2-1; D remains ambiguous. This CDR3 comprises 11 residues. Trimming took off 5 bases at V and 7 bases at J, with 6 bases between the two ends. CDR3 protein: CASSPKNEQFF. The DNA of the CDR3 is TGTGCCAGCAGTCCAAAAAATGAGCAGTTCTTC.

This clonotype was detected many times. In DNA form, the CDR3 reads TGCAGTGCTTCGGACAGGGCCCACAATGAGCAGTTCTTC. This gives the protein CSASDRAHNEQFF. The chain uses TRBV20-1 and TRBJ2-1; the match to TRBD1 covers 8 bases. Germline V gene data show CDR1 as DFQATT and CDR2 as SNEGSKA (reference sequence). Unmatched junction bases numbered 5, after V lost 5 bases and J lost 5 bases. The CDR3 has 13 amino acids.

This clonotype was seen more than once but under ten times. This chain joins TRBV9 and TRBJ2-2; D gene ambiguous. The CDR3 sequence is 13 residues long. CDR1 is SGDLS and CDR2 is YYNGEE in the germline V gene. The V end was cut by 6 bases, the J end by 2 bases, with 8 bases between. CDR3 in amino acids: CASTSVNTGELFF. The CDR3 bases are TGTGCCAGCACTTCAGTTAACACCGGGGAGCTGTTTTTT.

This chain joins TRBV3-1 and TRBJ2-6; D is unclear. The CDR3 has 13 amino acids. Germline CDR1 and CDR2: LGHDT and YNNKEL (reference sequence). V lost 7 bases to trimming and J lost 0 bases, with 4 bases between them. CDR3 protein: CASKDSGANVLTF. In DNA, the CDR3 is TGTGCCAGCAAGGACTCTGGGGCCAACGTCCTGACTTTC.

The CDR3 DNA is TGTGCCAGCAGCCAAGAAACGACGGGCACTGAAGCTTTCTTT. This sequence encodes CASSQETTGTEAFF. This chain uses TRBV14 with TRBJ1-1, with D unresolved. The CDR3 has 14 residues. Germline V CDR1 and CDR2: SGHDN, FVKESK. V lost 0 bases, J lost 4 bases, and 9 bases lay in between.

This clonotype has just a few counts. The rearrangement joins TRBV5-6 to TRBJ2-2; possibly TRBD1 for D (5 bases). CDR3 length equals 14 residues. CDR1 and CDR2 (germline): SGHDT, YYEEEE. Trimming took off 4 bases at V and 6 bases at J, with 13 bases between the two ends. CDR3 amino acids: CASSGSRVPGELFF. The CDR3, as DNA: TGTGCCAGCAGCGGGTCCAGGGTCCCCGGGGAGCTGTTTTTT. The whole variable domain, filled in from reference TRBV5-6 and TRBJ2-2, reads DAGVTQSPTHLIKTRGQQVTLRCSPKSGHDTVSWYQQALGQGPQFIFQYYEEEERQRGNFPDRFSGHQFPNYSSELNVNALLLGDSALYLCASSGSRVPGELFFGEGSRLTVL.

At least ten counts were recorded for this clonotype. The chain employs TRBV20-1 and TRBJ2-7, with TRBD2 identical over 11 bases. This CDR3 is 14 amino acids long. With 6 bases clipped from V and 0 bases from J, the junction kept 4 bases outside the gene matches. Germline V lookup: CDR1 DFQATT, CDR2 SNEGSKA (reference sequence). This chain's CDR3 is CSAISGRASYEQYF. The CDR3 bases are TGCAGTGCAATTAGCGGGAGGGCCTCCTACGAGCAGTACTTC.

This clonotype was observed a few times. Here the CDR3 reads CASSQAKTRGTEAFF. The DNA of the CDR3 is TGTGCCAGCAGCCAAGCAAAGACCCGGGGAACTGAAGCTTTCTTT. The chain uses TRBV3-1 and TRBJ1-1; D is uncertain. This CDR3 region has 15 residues. Germline V gene sequence: CDR1 LGHDT, CDR2 YNNKEL (reference sequence). The V end lost 1 base, the J end lost 5 bases, and 14 bases lay between the germline ends.

J is TRBJ2-3 and V is TRBV6-1; D perhaps matches TRBD2 (5 bases). The CDR3 sequence is 14 residues long. The V gene lost 9 bases and the J gene lost 3 bases, with 16 bases spanning the gap. CDR1 is MNHNS, CDR2 SASEGT, per germline. CDR3 in amino acids: CASGGRALTDTQYF. In DNA form, the CDR3 reads TGTGCCAGTGGAGGACGCGCCTTGACAGATACGCAGTATTTT.